Only a few counts were recorded for the clone carrying this TCR beta chain. Its antigen is not known. This specimen comes from a study of identical twins. Study results and limitations: Twins showed weaker excess sharing in their beta out-of-frame sequences.

Using its own MiXCR run on the 5' RACE reads, TCRdb lists one record per CDR3 protein. The sample has more than 600,000 distinct CDR3 sequences, roughly 18% seen once. V lost 3 bases, J lost 5 bases, and 17 bases lay in between. The CDR3 sequence is 16 residues long. These same data were also listed under a study on T cells expressing NK-cell markers. This second report adds: Beta-chain profiling covered CD3+CD56+NKG2C+, CD3+CD56+NKG2C- and CD3+CD56-NKG2C+ sorted subsets. These same clonotypes (in four donors) also led the CD3+CD56-NKG2C+ fraction.

The specimen was PBMCs. This chain joins TRBV12-3 or TRBV12-4 and TRBJ2-4, with no clear D. This TCR was recovered from a woman aged 18-29 years in good health. CDR3 loop: CASSFGPPGSQNIQYF. The CDR3 nucleotides are TGTGCCAGCAGTTTTGGGCCCCCGGGCAGCCAAAACATTCAGTACTTC.